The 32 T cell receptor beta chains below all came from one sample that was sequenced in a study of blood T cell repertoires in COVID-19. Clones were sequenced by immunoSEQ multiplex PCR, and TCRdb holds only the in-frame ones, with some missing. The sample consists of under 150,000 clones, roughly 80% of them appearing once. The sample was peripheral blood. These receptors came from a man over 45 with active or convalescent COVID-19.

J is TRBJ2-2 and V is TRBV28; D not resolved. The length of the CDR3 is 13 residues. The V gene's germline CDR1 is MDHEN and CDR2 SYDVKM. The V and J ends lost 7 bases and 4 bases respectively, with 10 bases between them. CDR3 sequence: CASTTPGTGELFF. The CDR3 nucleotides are TGTGCCAGCACCACTCCGGGCACCGGGGAGCTGTTTTTT.

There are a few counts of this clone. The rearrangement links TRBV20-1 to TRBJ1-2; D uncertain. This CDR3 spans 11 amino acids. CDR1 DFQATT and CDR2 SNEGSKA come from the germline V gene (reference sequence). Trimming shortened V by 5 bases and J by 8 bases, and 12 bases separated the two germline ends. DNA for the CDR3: TGCAGTGCTTCCAGGTCGCGCGGCTACACCTTC. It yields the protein CSASRSRGYTF.

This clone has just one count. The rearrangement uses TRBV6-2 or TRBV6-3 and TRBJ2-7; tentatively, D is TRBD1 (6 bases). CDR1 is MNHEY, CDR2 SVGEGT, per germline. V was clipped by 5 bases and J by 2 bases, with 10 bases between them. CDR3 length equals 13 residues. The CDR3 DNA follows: TGTGCCAGCAGTAGTACAGGGACCTACGAGCAGTACTTC. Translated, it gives CASSSTGTYEQYF.

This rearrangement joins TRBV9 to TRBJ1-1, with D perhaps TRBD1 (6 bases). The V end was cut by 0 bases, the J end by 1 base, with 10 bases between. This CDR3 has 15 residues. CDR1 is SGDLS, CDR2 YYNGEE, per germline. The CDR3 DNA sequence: TGTGCCAGCAGCGTAGGTAGGGGGTCGAACACTGAAGCTTTCTTT. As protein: CASSVGRGSNTEAFF.

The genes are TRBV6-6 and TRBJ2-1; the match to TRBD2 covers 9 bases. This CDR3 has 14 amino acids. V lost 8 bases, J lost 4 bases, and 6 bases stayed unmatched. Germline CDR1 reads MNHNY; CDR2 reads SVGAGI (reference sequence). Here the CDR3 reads CASSGAGGYNEQFF. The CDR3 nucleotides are TGTGCCAGCTCGGGGGCGGGAGGGTACAATGAGCAGTTCTTC.

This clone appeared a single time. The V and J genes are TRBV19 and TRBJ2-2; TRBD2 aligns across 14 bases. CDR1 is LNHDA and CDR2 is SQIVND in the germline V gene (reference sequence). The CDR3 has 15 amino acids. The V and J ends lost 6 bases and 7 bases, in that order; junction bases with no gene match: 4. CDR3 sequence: CASRGLAGGNGELFF. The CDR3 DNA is TGTGCCAGTAGAGGACTAGCGGGAGGAAACGGGGAGCTGTTTTTT.

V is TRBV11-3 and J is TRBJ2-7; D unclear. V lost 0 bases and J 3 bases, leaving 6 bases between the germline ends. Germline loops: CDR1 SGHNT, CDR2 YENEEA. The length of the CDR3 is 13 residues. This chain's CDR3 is CASSLEENYEQYF. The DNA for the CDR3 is TGTGCCAGCAGCTTAGAGGAGAACTACGAGCAGTACTTC.

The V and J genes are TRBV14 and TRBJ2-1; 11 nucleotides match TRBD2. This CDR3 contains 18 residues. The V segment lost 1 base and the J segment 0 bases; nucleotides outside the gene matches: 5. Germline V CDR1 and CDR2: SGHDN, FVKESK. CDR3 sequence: CASSQGLAGGPSYNEQFF. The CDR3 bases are TGTGCCAGCAGCCAAGGGCTAGCGGGAGGACCCTCCTACAATGAGCAGTTCTTC.

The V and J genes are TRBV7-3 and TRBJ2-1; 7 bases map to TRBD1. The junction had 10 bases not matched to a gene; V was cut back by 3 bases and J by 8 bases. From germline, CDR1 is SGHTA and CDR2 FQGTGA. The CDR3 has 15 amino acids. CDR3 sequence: CASSLGRGRSDEQFF. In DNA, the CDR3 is TGTGCCAGCAGCTTGGGTAGGGGGCGCTCGGATGAGCAGTTCTTC.

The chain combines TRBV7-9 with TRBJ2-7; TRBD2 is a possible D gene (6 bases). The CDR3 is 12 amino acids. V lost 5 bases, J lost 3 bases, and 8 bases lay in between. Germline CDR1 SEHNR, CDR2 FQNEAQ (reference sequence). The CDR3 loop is CASSMDYYEQYF. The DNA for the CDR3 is TGTGCCAGCAGCATGGACTACTACGAGCAGTACTTC. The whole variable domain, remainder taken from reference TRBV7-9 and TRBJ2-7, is DTGVSQNPRHKITKRGQNVTFRCDPISEHNRLYWYRQTLGQGPEFLTYFQNEAQLEKSRLLSDRFSAERPKGSFSTLEIQRTEQGDSAMYLCASSMDYYEQYFGPGTRLTVT.

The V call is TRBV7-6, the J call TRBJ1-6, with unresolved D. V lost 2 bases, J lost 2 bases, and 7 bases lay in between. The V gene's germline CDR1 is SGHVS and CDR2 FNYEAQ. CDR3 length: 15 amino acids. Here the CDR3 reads CASSLTQAYNSPLHF. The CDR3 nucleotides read TGTGCCAGCAGCTTAACGCAGGCCTATAATTCACCCCTCCACTTT.

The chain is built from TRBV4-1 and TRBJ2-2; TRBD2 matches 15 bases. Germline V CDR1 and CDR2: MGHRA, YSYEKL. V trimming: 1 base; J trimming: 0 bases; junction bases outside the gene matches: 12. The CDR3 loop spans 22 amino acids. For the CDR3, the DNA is TGCGCCAGCAGCCAAGCGACAGGGGGGGGACTAGCGGGAGGCTCGAACACCGGGGAGCTGTTTTTT. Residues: CASSQATGGGLAGGSNTGELFF.

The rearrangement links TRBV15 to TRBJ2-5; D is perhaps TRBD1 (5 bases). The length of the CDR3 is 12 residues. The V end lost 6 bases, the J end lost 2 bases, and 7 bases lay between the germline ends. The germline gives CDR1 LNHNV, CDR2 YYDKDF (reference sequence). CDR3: CATRRTQETQYF. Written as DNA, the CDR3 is TGTGCCACCAGAAGGACACAAGAGACCCAGTACTTC.

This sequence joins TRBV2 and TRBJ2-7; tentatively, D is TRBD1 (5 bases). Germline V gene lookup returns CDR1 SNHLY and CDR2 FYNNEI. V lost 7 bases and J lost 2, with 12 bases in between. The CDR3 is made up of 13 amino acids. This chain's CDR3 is CASNQDSTYEQYF. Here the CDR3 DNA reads TGTGCCAGCAATCAAGACAGTACCTACGAGCAGTACTTC.

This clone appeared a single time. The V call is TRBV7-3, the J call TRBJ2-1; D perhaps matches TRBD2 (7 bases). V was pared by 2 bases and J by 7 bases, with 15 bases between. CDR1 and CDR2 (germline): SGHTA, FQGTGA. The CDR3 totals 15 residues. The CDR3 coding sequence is TGTGCCAGCAGCTTAGGCGGGAGCAGGGGTAATGAGCAGTTCTTC. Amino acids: CASSLGGSRGNEQFF.

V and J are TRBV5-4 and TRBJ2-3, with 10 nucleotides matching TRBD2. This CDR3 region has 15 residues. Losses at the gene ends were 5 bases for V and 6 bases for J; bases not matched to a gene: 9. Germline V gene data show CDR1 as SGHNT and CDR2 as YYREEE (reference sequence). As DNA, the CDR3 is TGTGCCAGCAGTCTTGGACTAGCGGCCACGGATACGCAGTATTTT. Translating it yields CASSLGLAATDTQYF.

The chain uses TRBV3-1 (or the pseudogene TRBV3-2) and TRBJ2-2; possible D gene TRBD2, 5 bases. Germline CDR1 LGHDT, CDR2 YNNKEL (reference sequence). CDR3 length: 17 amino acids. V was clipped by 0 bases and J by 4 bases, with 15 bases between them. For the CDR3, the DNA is TGTGCCAGCAGCCAAGAGGTACTAGTTTTTCCCACCGGGGAGCTGTTTTTT. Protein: CASSQEVLVFPTGELFF.

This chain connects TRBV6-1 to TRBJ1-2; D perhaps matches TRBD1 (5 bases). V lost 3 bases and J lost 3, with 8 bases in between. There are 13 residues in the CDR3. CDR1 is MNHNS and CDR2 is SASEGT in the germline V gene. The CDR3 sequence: CASSDQGDYGYTF. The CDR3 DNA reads TGTGCCAGCAGTGACCAGGGTGACTATGGCTACACCTTC.

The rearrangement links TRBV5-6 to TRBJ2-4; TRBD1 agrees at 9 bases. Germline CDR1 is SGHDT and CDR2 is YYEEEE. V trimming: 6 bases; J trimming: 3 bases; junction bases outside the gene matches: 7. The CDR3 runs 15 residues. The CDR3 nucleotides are TGTGCCAGCACCGGGACAGGGAGTTTCAAAAACATTCAGTACTTC. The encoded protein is CASTGTGSFKNIQYF.

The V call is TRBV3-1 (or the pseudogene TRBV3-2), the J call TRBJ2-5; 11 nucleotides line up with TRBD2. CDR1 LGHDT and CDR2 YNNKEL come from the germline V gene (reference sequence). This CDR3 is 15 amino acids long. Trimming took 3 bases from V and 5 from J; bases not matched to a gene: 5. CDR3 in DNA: TGTGCCAGCAGCCAGTTTAGCGGGAGGGCGGAGACCCAGTACTTC. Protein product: CASSQFSGRAETQYF.

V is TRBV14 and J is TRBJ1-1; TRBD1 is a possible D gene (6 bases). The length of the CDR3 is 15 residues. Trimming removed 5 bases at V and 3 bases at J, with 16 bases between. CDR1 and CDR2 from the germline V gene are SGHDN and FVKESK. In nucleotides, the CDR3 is TGTGCCAGCAGCGCCTCACAGGGTTATCACACTGAAGCTTTCTTT. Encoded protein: CASSASQGYHTEAFF.

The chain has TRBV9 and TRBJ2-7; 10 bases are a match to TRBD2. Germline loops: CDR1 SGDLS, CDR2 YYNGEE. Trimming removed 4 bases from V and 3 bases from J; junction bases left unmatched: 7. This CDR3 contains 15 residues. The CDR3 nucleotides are TGTGCCAGCAGCACCGGGACTAGCGCGCACTACGAGCAGTACTTC. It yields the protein CASSTGTSAHYEQYF. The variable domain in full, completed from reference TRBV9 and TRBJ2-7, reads DSGVTQTPKHLITATGQRVTLRCSPRSGDLSVYWYQQSLDQGLQFLIQYYNGEERAKGNILERFSAQQFPDLHSELNLSSLELGDSALYFCASSTGTSAHYEQYFGPGTRLTVT.

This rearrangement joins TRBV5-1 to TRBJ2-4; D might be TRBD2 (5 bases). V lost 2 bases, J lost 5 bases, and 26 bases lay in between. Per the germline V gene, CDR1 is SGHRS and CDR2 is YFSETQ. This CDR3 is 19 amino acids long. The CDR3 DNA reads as TGCGCCAGCAGCTTCGGTCCCCCCAGCTACCCGTCGCGGGAAAACATTCAGTACTTC. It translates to CASSFGPPSYPSRENIQYF.

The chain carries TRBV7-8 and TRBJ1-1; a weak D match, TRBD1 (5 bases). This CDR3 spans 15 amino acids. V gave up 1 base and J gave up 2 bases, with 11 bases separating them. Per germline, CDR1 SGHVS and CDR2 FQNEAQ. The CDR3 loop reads CASSLVGTSNTEAFF. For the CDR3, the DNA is TGTGCCAGCAGCTTAGTTGGGACTTCTAACACTGAAGCTTTCTTT. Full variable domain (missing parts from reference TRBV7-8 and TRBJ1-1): GAGVSQSPRYKVAKRGQDVALRCDPISGHVSLFWYQQALGQGPEFLTYFQNEAQLDKSGLPSDRFFAERPEGSVSTLKIQRTQQEDSAVYLCASSLVGTSNTEAFFGQGTRLTVV.

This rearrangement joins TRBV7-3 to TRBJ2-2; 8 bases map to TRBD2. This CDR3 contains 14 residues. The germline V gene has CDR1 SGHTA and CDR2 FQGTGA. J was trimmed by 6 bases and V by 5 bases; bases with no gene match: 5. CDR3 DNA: TGTGCCAGCAGCCCCGGACTAGCCCCCGGGGAGCTGTTTTTT. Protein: CASSPGLAPGELFF. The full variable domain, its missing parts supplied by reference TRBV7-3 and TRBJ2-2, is GAGVSQTPSNKVTEKGKYVELRCDPISGHTALYWYRQSLGQGPEFLIYFQGTGAADDSGLPNDRFFAVRPEGSVSTLKIQRTERGDSAVYLCASSPGLAPGELFFGEGSRLTVL.

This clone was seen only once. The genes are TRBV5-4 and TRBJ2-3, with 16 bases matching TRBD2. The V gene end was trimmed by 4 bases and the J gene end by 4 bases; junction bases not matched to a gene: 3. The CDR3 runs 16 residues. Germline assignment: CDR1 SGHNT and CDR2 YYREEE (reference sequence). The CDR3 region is CASSEGLAGGPDTQYF. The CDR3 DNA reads TGTGCCAGCAGCGAGGGACTAGCGGGAGGGCCAGATACGCAGTATTTT.

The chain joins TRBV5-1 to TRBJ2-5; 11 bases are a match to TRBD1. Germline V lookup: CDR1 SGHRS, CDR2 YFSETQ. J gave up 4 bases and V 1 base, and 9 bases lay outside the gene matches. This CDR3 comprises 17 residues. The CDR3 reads CASSLNWGGTGGETQYF. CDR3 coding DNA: TGCGCCAGCAGCTTGAACTGGGGAGGGACAGGGGGAGAGACCCAGTACTTC.

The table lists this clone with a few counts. CDR3 region: CASSFAGADTQYF. The CDR3 nucleotides read TGTGCCAGCAGTTTTGCGGGAGCAGATACGCAGTATTTT. The chain employs TRBV28 and TRBJ2-3, with 7 bases fitting TRBD2. CDR3 length equals 13 residues. V dropped 3 bases and J dropped 4; count of bases not matched to a gene: 1. Per germline, CDR1 MDHEN and CDR2 SYDVKM.

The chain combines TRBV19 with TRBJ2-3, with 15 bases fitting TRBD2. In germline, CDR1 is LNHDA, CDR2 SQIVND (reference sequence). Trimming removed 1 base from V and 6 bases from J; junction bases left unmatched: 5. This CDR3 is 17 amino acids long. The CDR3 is CASSIVRTSGRADTQYF. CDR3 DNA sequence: TGTGCCAGTAGTATAGTCCGGACTAGCGGGAGGGCTGATACGCAGTATTTT.

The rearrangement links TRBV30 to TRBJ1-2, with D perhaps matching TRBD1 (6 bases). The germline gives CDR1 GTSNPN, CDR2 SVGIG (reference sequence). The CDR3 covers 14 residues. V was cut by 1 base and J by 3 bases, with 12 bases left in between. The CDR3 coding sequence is TGTGCCTGGAGTGGGGACACGTCTCACTATGGCTACACCTTC. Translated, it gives CAWSGDTSHYGYTF.

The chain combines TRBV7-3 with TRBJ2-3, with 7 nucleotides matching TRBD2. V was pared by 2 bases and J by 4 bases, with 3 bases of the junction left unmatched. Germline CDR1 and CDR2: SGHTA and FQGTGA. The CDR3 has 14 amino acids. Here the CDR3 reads CASSLGREPDTQYF. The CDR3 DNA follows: TGTGCCAGCAGCTTAGGGCGGGAGCCAGATACGCAGTATTTT.

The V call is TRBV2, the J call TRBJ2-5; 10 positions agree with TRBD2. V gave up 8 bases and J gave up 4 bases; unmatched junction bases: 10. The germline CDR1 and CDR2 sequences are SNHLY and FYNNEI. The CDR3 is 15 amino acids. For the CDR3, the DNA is TGTGCCAGCTCGGGGGTAGCGGGAGGAGGAGAGACCCAGTACTTC. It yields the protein CASSGVAGGGETQYF.